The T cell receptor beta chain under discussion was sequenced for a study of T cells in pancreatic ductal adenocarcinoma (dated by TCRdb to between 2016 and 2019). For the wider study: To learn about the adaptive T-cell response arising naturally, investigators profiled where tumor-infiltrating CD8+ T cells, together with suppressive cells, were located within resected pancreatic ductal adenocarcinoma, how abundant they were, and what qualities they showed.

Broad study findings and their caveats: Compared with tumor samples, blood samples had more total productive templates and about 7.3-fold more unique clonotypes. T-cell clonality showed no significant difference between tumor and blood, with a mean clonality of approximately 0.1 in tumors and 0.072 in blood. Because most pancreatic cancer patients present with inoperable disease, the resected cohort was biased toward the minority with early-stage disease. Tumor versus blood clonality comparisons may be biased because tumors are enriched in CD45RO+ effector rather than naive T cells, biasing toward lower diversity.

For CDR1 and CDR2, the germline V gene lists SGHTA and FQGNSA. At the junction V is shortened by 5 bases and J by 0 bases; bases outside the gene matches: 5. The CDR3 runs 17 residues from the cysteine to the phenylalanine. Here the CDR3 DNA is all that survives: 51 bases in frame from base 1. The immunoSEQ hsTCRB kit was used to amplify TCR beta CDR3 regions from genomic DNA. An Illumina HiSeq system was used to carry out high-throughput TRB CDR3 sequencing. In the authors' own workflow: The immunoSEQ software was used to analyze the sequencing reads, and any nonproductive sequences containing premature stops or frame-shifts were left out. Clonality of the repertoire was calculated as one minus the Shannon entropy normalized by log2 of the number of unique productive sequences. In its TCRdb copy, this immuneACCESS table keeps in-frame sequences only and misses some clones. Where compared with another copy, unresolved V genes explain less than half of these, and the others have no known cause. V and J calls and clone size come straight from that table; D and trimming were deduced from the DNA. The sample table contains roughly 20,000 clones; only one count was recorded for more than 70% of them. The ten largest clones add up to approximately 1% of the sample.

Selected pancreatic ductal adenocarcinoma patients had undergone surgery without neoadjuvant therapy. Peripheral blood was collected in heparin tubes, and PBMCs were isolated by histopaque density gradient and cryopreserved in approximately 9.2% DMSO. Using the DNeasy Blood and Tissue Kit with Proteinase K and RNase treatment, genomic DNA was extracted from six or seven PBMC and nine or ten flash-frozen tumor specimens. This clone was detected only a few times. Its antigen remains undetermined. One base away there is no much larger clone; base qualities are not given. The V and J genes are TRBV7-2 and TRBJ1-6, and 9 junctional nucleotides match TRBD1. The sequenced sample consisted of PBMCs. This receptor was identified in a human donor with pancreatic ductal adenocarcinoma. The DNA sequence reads TGTGCCAGCAGCCGATCGACAGGGGGCTCCTATAATTCACCCCTCCACTTT. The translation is CASSRSTGGSYNSPLHF.